Listed below are T cell receptor beta chains from one sample, sequenced in a study of blood T cell repertoires in COVID-19. Method: immunoSEQ multiplex PCR; TCRdb's copy keeps in-frame clones and lacks some. The sample records more than 300,000 clones, 80% to 90% being singletons. The source material was peripheral blood. The receptor source for this set is a woman in her 50s with acute or convalescent COVID-19. The CDR3 runs from the conserved cysteine through the conserved F or W. D genes are given only for firm matches. Some rows have no size entry. The others give once, few or many, or a class for an expanded clone.

TRBV19,NA,NA,TRBJ2-4,TGTGCCAGTAGTATTCTGGAAGGGGACATTCAGTACTTC,CASSILEGDIQYF
TRBV6-5,TRBD1,NA,TRBJ1-2,TGTGCCAGCAGTTATTCCGACAGGGGCAATCATGGCTACACCTTC,CASSYSDRGNHGYTF
TRBV5-6,NA,many,TRBJ2-2,TGTGCCAGCAGCTTTCTGGAGGGCGCGAACACCGGGGAGCTGTTTTTT,CASSFLEGANTGELFF
TRBV7-9,NA,once,TRBJ2-5,TGTGCCAGCAGCCCACAACGAAGACAGTTCCAAGAGACCCAGTACTTC,CASSPQRRQFQETQYF
TRBV7-2,TRBD2,NA,TRBJ2-3,TGTGCCAGCAGCTTAGGGGGGGGTACGCAGTATTTT,CASSLGGGTQYF
TRBV15,TRBD1,NA,TRBJ1-2,TGTGCCACCAGCAGAGAGCCGGGACAGGGGGACATCTATGGCTACACCTTC,CATSREPGQGDIYGYTF
TRBV6-5,NA,NA,TRBJ2-7,TGTGCCAGCAGCGGGGGACAGACTCCCTACGAGCAGTACTTC,CASSGGQTPYEQYF
TRBV6-6,TRBD1,NA,TRBJ2-5,TGTGCCAGCGCCAGGGGGCGAGGTCAAGAGACCCAGTACTTC,CASARGRGQETQYF
TRBV27,NA,NA,TRBJ1-2,TGTGCCAGCAGTTTAACAGGTGCCTATGGCTACACCTTC,CASSLTGAYGYTF
TRBV6-4,TRBD2,NA,TRBJ2-2,TGTGCCAGCAGTGACAACCCGGGGGGTAACACCGGGGAGCTGTTTTTT,CASSDNPGGNTGELFF
TRBV12-3/TRBV12-4,NA,many,TRBJ1-5,TGTGCCAGCAGTCCGGGTTACAATCAGCCCCAGCATTTT,CASSPGYNQPQHF